This entry concerns a single T cell receptor (beta chain). The sample is drawn from a study of shared clonotypes between healthy human individuals. Clones were sequenced by immunoSEQ multiplex PCR, and TCRdb holds only the in-frame ones, with some missing. The data show around 600,000 clones, about 95% seen once. Germline V gives CDR1 SEHNR, CDR2 FQNEAQ (reference sequence). The V gene end was trimmed by 0 bases and the J gene end by 4 bases; junction bases not matched to a gene: 5. This CDR3 is 16 amino acids long. Cells designated naive CD8 were CD45RO-negative and were positively selected for CCR7, with terminally differentiated effector memory CD45RA+ cells excluded.

The gene calls are TRBV7-9 and TRBJ1-4, with 7 bases fitting TRBD1. Sequencing was carried out using naive CD8+ T cells sorted from blood. The receptor's source is a woman aged 25 to 39 in good health. CDR3 coding DNA: TGTGCCAGCAGCTTAGCGGGGACAGCTTTTAATGAAAAACTGTTTTTT. It encodes CASSLAGTAFNEKLFF.